The entry below describes one T cell receptor beta chain. Each diagnosis was grounded in clinical symptoms, serum thyroxine and TRAb, thyroid ultrasound, and orbital computed tomography. The germline CDR1 and CDR2 sequences are DFQATT and SNEGSKA (reference sequence). Trimming shortened V by 4 bases and J by 4 bases, and 16 bases separated the two germline ends. The CDR3 consists of 14 residues. TCR beta CDR3 sequences were amplified from RNA transcripts. Carried out on the TCR CDR3, a first-round RT-PCR used the HTBI primer set. Using its own MiXCR run on the multiplex PCR reads, TCRdb lists one record per CDR3 protein. This table has fewer than 900,000 distinct CDR3 sequences, about 19% appearing once. The data were obtained in a study of T cells in Graves' hyperthyroidism and ophthalmopathy.

This chain links TRBV20-1 with TRBJ1-1; TRBD1 might be the D (6 bases). The sequenced material came from blood. This receptor was obtained from a woman in her 50s with Graves' hyperthyroidism that later progressed to Graves' ophthalmopathy. The CDR3 loop is CSATPGGAGTEAFF. CDR3 nucleotides: TGCAGTGCTACCCCGGGGGGGGCTGGCACTGAAGCTTTCTTT.